This T cell receptor (beta chain) was profiled in a study of cytomegalovirus exposure and HLA in healthy donors. Assay used: immunoSEQ multiplex PCR; TCRdb lists only in-frame clones, some missing. The table has around 150,000 clones, 80% to 90% seen once. This CDR3 contains 17 residues. The germline gives CDR1 MRHNA, CDR2 SNTAGT. V lost 2 bases, J lost 0 bases, and 15 bases lay in between. The origin of this receptor is a woman aged 25-40 years in good health and CMV-seronegative. Sequences were obtained from PBMCs. The chain employs TRBV6-4 and TRBJ2-3; possibly TRBD2 for D (5 bases). In DNA, the CDR3 is TGTGCCAGCAGTGACGCCCGTTCGCGGGCTAGCACAGATACGCAGTATTTT. It codes for CASSDARSRASTDTQYF.